This entry lists 17 T cell receptor beta chains sequenced from one sample in a study of cytomegalovirus exposure and HLA in healthy donors. Researchers ran the PCR with 60 Vbeta and 13 Jbeta primers. The repertoire was sequenced with immunoSEQ multiplex PCR; TCRdb's copy has only in-frame clones and lacks some. The sample lists about 130,000 clones, more than 80% occurring once. Specimen: PBMCs. All receptors derive from a middle-aged man in good health and CMV-seronegative.

The chain couples TRBV5-1 to TRBJ2-7, with 7 bases lining up with TRBD1. After removal of 0 bases from V and 3 bases from J, the junction contained 15 bases not matched to a gene. Germline V gene sequence: CDR1 SGHRS, CDR2 YFSETQ. The CDR3 runs to 18 residues. CDR3 sequence: CASSLDTPTGTVYYEQYF. The CDR3 DNA is TGCGCCAGCAGCTTGGATACCCCTACCGGGACAGTTTACTACGAGCAGTACTTC. Variable domain in full (rest from reference TRBV5-1 and TRBJ2-7): KAGVTQTPRYLIKTRGQQVTLSCSPISGHRSVSWYQQTPGQGLQFLFEYFSETQRNKGNFPGRFSGRQFSNSRSEMNVSTLELGDSALYLCASSLDTPTGTVYYEQYFGPGTRLTVT.

The V call is TRBV28, the J call TRBJ1-5; 7 positions agree with TRBD1. This CDR3 contains 15 residues. Germline V lookup: CDR1 MDHEN, CDR2 SYDVKM. V lost 5 bases, J lost 6 bases, and 10 bases stayed unmatched. CDR3 loop: CASSPRAGGFQPQHF. The CDR3 DNA follows: TGTGCCAGCAGTCCTCGGGCAGGGGGATTTCAGCCCCAGCATTTT.

The chain employs TRBV7-6 and TRBJ2-5; D might be TRBD1 (5 bases). V was shortened by 1 base and J by 4 bases, with 10 bases between the two germline ends. Per germline, CDR1 SGHVS and CDR2 FNYEAQ. CDR3 length equals 14 residues. CDR3 in DNA: TGTGCCAGCAGCTTAGGTTTCAGGGTAGAGACCCAGTACTTC. Protein product: CASSLGFRVETQYF.

This clone was recorded a few times. This sequence joins TRBV7-9 and TRBJ1-2, with TRBD1 identical over 9 bases. Germline CDR1 reads SEHNR; CDR2 reads FQNEAQ (reference sequence). CDR3 size: 13 residues. The V and J ends lost 8 bases and 11 bases, in that order; junction bases with no gene match: 12. The CDR3 nucleotides read TGTGCCAGCGTTCGACAGGGGGAATTGGGGTACACCTTC. It translates to CASVRQGELGYTF. Full variable domain (missing parts from reference TRBV7-9 and TRBJ1-2): DTGVSQNPRHKITKRGQNVTFRCDPISEHNRLYWYRQTLGQGPEFLTYFQNEAQLEKSRLLSDRFSAERPKGSFSTLEIQRTEQGDSAMYLCASVRQGELGYTFGSGTRLTVV.

The chain recombines TRBV2 with TRBJ1-1; D not certain. The V end lost 4 bases, the J end lost 0 bases, and 6 bases lay between the germline ends. The CDR3 runs to 13 residues. CDR1 and CDR2 from the germline V gene are SNHLY and FYNNEI. CDR3 sequence reads: CASSVQMNTEAFF. CDR3 nucleotides: TGTGCCAGCAGTGTCCAGATGAACACTGAAGCTTTCTTT.

This clone has only a few counts. The chain links TRBV18 to TRBJ2-7; D is uncertain. From germline, CDR1 is KGHSH and CDR2 LQKENI. CDR3 length: 14 amino acids. The germline V and J ends were trimmed by 3 bases and 3 bases, with 12 bases remaining between them. The CDR3 bases are TGTGCCAGCTCACCGACGCCCGGGTTCTACGAGCAGTACTTC. Encoded protein: CASSPTPGFYEQYF.

CDR3 loop: CASSTGLAGGPYEQYF. DNA for the CDR3: TGCGCCAGCAGCACGGGACTAGCGGGAGGGCCCTACGAGCAGTACTTC. The chain has TRBV5-1 and TRBJ2-7, with 16 bases matching TRBD2. CDR1 and CDR2 (germline): SGHRS, YFSETQ. The V gene end was trimmed by 4 bases and the J gene end by 2 bases; junction bases not matched to a gene: 3. The CDR3 is 16 amino acids.

V usage is TRBV7-6 and J usage is TRBJ2-3, with 10 nucleotides matching TRBD2. Per the germline V gene, CDR1 is SGHVS and CDR2 is FNYEAQ. The junction had 4 bases not matched to a gene; V was cut back by 5 bases and J by 5 bases. This CDR3 comprises 14 residues. CDR3 region: CASSGTSVRDTQYF. CDR3 DNA sequence: TGTGCCAGCAGCGGGACTAGCGTCCGAGATACGCAGTATTTT.

This clone has a handful of counts. V is TRBV6-4 and J is TRBJ2-2; perhaps TRBD1 as D (5 bases). Trimming took 0 bases from V and 4 from J, leaving 18 bases between them. The CDR3 covers 18 residues. Looked up from germline, CDR1 is MRHNA and CDR2 is SNTAGT. CDR3 in amino acids: CASSDSMVGALSTGELFF. In DNA form, the CDR3 reads TGTGCCAGCAGTGACTCGATGGTTGGGGCGCTTAGCACCGGGGAGCTGTTTTTT.

The rearrangement uses TRBV29-1 and TRBJ2-1; 10 positions agree with TRBD1. Germline V gene data show CDR1 as SQVTM and CDR2 as ANQGSEA. This CDR3 comprises 14 residues. V lost 3 bases and J lost 4; bases outside the gene matches: 3. CDR3 residues: CSVDWDRGYNEQFF. The CDR3 DNA follows: TGCAGCGTTGATTGGGACAGGGGATACAATGAGCAGTTCTTC.

The chain is built from TRBV5-1 and TRBJ1-2, with D tentatively TRBD1 (6 bases). V lost 4 bases to trimming and J lost 5 bases, with 18 bases between them. The CDR3 contains 15 residues. CDR1 SGHRS and CDR2 YFSETQ come from the germline V gene. For the CDR3, the DNA is TGCGCCAGCAGCCTGGGGGACATCTCTGCTTATGGCTACACCTTC. Translated: CASSLGDISAYGYTF.

The V and J genes are TRBV5-1 and TRBJ2-7; no definite D call. Germline loops: CDR1 SGHRS, CDR2 YFSETQ. The CDR3 is 14 residues long. The germline V and J ends were trimmed by 2 bases and 2 bases, with 11 bases remaining between them. In nucleotides, the CDR3 is TGCGCCAGCAGCTTAGGCGGTGTCCCCTACGAGCAGTACTTC. Amino acids: CASSLGGVPYEQYF.

The chain joins TRBV5-1 to TRBJ2-7; TRBD1 aligns across 7 bases. The germline CDR1 and CDR2 sequences are SGHRS and YFSETQ. The CDR3 has 14 amino acids. V gave up 4 bases and J gave up 6 bases; unmatched junction bases: 10. The CDR3: CASSPDRWRSEQYF. As DNA, the CDR3 is TGCGCCAGCAGCCCGGACAGGTGGCGGTCCGAGCAGTACTTC. The full variable domain, with the rest looked up from reference TRBV5-1 and TRBJ2-7, is KAGVTQTPRYLIKTRGQQVTLSCSPISGHRSVSWYQQTPGQGLQFLFEYFSETQRNKGNFPGRFSGRQFSNSRSEMNVSTLELGDSALYLCASSPDRWRSEQYFGPGTRLTVT.

This clone was observed a handful of times. The rearrangement uses TRBV5-1 and TRBJ1-1; 10 bases are a match to TRBD1. The CDR3 loop spans 13 amino acids. From germline, CDR1 is SGHRS and CDR2 YFSETQ. V lost 3 bases, J lost 6 bases, and 2 bases stayed unmatched. Here the CDR3 reads CASSSGQGAEAFF. The CDR3 DNA reads TGCGCCAGCAGCTCTGGACAGGGGGCTGAAGCTTTCTTT.

The rearrangement joins TRBV5-1 to TRBJ2-5; 9 bases match TRBD1. Germline values: CDR1 SGHRS, CDR2 YFSETQ. The length of the CDR3 is 14 residues. Trimming cost V 3 bases and J 2 bases; bases outside gene matches: 2. The CDR3 loop is CASSSGQGQETQYF. The DNA of the CDR3 is TGCGCCAGCAGCTCGGGACAGGGTCAAGAGACCCAGTACTTC.

The J gene is TRBJ2-3, the V gene TRBV5-8; 9 nucleotides align to TRBD2. The J segment lost 1 base and the V segment lost 4 bases, leaving 7 bases of the junction unmatched. The CDR3 has 16 residues. The germline CDR1 and CDR2 sequences are SGHTS and YDEGEE. The CDR3: CASSTPTSGGTDTQYF. As DNA, the CDR3 is TGTGCCAGCAGCACCCCGACTAGCGGAGGCACAGATACGCAGTATTTT.

The chain carries TRBV7-6 and TRBJ2-5, with 8 bases that match TRBD1. Trimming cost V 5 bases and J 5 bases; bases outside gene matches: 10. The CDR3 extends over 15 amino acids. Germline CDR1 reads SGHVS; CDR2 reads FNYEAQ. This chain's CDR3 is CASSGRPDRGETQYF. The CDR3 DNA follows: TGTGCCAGCAGCGGACGACCTGACAGGGGCGAGACCCAGTACTTC.